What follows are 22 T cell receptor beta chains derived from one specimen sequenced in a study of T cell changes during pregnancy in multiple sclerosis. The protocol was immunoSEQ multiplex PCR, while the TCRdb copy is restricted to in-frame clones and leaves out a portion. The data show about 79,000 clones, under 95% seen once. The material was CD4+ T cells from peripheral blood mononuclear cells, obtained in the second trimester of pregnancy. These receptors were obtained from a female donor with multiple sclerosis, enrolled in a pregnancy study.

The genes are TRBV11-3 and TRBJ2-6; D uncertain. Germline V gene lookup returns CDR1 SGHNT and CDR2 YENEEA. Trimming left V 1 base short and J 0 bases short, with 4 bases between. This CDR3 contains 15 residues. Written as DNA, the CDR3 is TGTGCCAGCAGCTTAGGCGGCTCTGGGGCCAACGTCCTGACTTTC. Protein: CASSLGGSGANVLTF.

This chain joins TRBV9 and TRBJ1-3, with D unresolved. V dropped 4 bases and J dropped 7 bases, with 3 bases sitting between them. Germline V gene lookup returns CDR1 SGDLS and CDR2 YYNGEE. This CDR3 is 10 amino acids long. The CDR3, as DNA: TGTGCCAGCAGCCCGAACACCATATATTTT. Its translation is CASSPNTIYF.

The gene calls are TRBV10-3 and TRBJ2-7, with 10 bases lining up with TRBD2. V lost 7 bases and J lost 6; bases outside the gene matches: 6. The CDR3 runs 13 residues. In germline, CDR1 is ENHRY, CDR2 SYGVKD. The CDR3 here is CAITSGRASEQYF. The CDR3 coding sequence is TGTGCCATCACAAGCGGGAGGGCCTCCGAGCAGTACTTC.

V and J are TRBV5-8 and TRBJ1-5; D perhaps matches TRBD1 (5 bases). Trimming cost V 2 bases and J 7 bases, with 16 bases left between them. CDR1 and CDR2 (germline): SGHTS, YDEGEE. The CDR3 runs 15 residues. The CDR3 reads CASSFGGFTTQPQHF. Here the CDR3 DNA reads TGTGCCAGCAGCTTCGGGGGGTTTACGACGCAGCCCCAGCATTTT.

This CDR3 reads CASSQGHYGYTF. Here the CDR3 DNA reads TGTGCCAGCAGCCAGGGCCACTATGGCTACACCTTC. V usage is TRBV25-1 and J usage is TRBJ1-2, with a tentative D call TRBD1 (5 bases). V was trimmed by 6 bases and J by 3 bases, leaving 8 bases between them. Germline-derived CDR1 and CDR2 are MGHDK and SYGVNS. This CDR3 region has 12 residues.

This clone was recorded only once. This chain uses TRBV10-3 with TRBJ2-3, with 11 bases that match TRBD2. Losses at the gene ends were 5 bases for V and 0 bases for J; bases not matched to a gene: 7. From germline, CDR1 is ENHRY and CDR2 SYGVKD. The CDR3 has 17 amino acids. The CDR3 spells CAISTSGGPTSTDTQYF. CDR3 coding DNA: TGTGCCATCAGTACTAGCGGGGGACCCACTAGCACAGATACGCAGTATTTT.

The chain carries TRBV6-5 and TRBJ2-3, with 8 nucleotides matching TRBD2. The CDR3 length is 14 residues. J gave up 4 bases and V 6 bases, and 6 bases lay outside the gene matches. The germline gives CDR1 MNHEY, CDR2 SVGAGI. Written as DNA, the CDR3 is TGTGCCAGCAGCCCGCGGGGGGTTCCAGATACGCAGTATTTT. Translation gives CASSPRGVPDTQYF.

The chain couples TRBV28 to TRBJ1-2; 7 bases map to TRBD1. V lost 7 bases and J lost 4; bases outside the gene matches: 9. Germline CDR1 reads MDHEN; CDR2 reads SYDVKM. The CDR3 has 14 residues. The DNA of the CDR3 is TGTGCCAGCACACTCCTAGGACAGGCCTATGGCTACACCTTC. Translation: CASTLLGQAYGYTF.

CDR3 coding DNA: TGCGCCAGCAGCACCGGACAGGGACACTCGAGCCAATTTGCCAAAAACATTCAGTACTTC. It translates to CASSTGQGHSSQFAKNIQYF. The chain uses TRBV5-1 and TRBJ2-4, with 8 bases aligning to TRBD1. This CDR3 has 20 residues. With 4 bases clipped from V and 1 base from J, the junction kept 19 bases outside the gene matches. Germline V gene lookup returns CDR1 SGHRS and CDR2 YFSETQ.

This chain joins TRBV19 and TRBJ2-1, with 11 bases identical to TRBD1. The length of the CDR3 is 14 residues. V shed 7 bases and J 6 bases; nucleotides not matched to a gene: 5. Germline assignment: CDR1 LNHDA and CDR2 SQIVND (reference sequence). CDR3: CASTGTGGSNEQFF. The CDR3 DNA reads TGTGCCAGTACGGGGACAGGGGGTTCCAATGAGCAGTTCTTC.

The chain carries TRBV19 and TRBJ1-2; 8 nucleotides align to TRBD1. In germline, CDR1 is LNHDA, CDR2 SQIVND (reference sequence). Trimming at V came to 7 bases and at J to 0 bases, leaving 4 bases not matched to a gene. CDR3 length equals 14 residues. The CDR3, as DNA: TGTGCCAGTACCTTGGACAGGGCTAACTATGGCTACACCTTC. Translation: CASTLDRANYGYTF.

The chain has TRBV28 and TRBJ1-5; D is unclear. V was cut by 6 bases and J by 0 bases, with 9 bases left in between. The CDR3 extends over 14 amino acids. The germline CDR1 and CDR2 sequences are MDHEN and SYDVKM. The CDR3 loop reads CASRIHYSNQPQHF. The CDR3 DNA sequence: TGTGCCAGCAGGATCCACTATAGCAATCAGCCCCAGCATTTT. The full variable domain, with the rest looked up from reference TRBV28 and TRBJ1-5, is DVKVTQSSRYLVKRTGEKVFLECVQDMDHENMFWYRQDPGLGLRLIYFSYDVKMKEKGDIPEGYSVSREKKERFSLILESASTNQTSMYLCASRIHYSNQPQHFGDGTRLSIL.

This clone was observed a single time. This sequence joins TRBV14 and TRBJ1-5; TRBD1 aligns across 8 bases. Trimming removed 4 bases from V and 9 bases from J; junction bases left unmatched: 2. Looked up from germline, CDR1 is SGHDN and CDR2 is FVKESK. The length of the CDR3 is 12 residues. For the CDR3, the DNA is TGTGCCAGCAGCCTCGGGACAGGGCCCCAGCATTTT. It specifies CASSLGTGPQHF. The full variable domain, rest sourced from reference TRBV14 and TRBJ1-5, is EAGVTQFPSHSVIEKGQTVTLRCDPISGHDNLYWYRRVMGKEIKFLLHFVKESKQDESGMPNNRFLAERTGGTYSTLKVQPAELEDSGVYFCASSLGTGPQHFGDGTRLSIL.

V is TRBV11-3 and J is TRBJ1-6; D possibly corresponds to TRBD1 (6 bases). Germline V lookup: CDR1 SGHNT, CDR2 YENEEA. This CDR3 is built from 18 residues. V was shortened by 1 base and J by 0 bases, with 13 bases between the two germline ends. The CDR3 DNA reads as TGTGCCAGCAGCTTAGCCACAGGGATGAGCTCCTATAATTCACCCCTCCACTTT. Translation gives CASSLATGMSSYNSPLHF.

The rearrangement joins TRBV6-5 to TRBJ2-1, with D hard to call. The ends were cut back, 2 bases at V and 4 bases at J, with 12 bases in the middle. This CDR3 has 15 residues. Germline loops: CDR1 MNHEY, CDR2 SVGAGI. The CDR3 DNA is TGTGCCAGCAGTTACGAGGTTCAACCTTACAATGAGCAGTTCTTC. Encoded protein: CASSYEVQPYNEQFF.

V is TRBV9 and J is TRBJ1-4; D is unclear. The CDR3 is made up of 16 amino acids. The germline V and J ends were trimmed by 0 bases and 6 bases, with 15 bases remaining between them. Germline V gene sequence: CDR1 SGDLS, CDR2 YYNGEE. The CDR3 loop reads CASSVGVRARDEKLFF. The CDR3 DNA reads TGTGCCAGCAGCGTAGGTGTAAGGGCGAGGGATGAAAAACTGTTTTTT.

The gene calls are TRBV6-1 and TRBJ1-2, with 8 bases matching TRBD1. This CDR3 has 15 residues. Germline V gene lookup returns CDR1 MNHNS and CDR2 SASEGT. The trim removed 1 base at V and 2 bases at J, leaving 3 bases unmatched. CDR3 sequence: CASSEGGQANYGYTF. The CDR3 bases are TGTGCCAGCAGTGAAGGGGGACAGGCGAACTATGGCTACACCTTC.

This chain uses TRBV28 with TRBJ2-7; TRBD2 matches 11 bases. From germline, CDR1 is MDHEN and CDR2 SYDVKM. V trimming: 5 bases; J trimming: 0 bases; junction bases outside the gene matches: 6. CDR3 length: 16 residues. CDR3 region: CASSTPGTSGSYEQYF. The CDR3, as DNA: TGTGCCAGCAGTACACCCGGGACTAGCGGCTCCTACGAGCAGTACTTC. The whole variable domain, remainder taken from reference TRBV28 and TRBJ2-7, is DVKVTQSSRYLVKRTGEKVFLECVQDMDHENMFWYRQDPGLGLRLIYFSYDVKMKEKGDIPEGYSVSREKKERFSLILESASTNQTSMYLCASSTPGTSGSYEQYFGPGTRLTVT.

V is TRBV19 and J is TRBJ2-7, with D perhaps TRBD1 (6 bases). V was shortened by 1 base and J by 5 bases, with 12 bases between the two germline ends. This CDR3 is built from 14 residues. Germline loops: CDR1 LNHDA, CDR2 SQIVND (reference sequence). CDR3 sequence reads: CASSIATGLNEQYF. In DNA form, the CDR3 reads TGTGCCAGTAGTATAGCTACAGGGTTGAACGAGCAGTACTTC.

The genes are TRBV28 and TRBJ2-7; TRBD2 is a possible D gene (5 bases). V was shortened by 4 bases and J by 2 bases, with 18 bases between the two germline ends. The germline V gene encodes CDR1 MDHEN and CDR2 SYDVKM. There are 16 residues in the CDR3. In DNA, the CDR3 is TGTGCCAGCAGTTCCAAAGCGGCCGGAGGTACCTACGAGCAGTACTTC. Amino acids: CASSSKAAGGTYEQYF. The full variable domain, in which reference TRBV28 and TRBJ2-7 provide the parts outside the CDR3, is DVKVTQSSRYLVKRTGEKVFLECVQDMDHENMFWYRQDPGLGLRLIYFSYDVKMKEKGDIPEGYSVSREKKERFSLILESASTNQTSMYLCASSSKAAGGTYEQYFGPGTRLTVT.

Here the CDR3 DNA reads TGTGCCATAAGTTCCACTAGCGGGCGGGACGAGCAGTACTTC. This translates into CAISSTSGRDEQYF. The rearrangement uses TRBV10-3 and TRBJ2-7; the match to TRBD2 covers 9 bases. Germline values: CDR1 ENHRY, CDR2 SYGVKD. This CDR3 comprises 14 residues. V lost 9 bases, J lost 5 bases, and 11 bases stayed unmatched.

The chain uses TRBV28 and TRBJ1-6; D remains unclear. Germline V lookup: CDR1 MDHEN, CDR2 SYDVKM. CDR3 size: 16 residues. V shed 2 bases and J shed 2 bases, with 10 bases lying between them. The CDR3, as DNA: TGTGCCAGCAGTTTAGGCGGCGCAACCTATAATTCACCCCTCCACTTT. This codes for CASSLGGATYNSPLHF.